This is a list of T cell receptor beta chains from one sample in a study of T cells in Graves' hyperthyroidism and ophthalmopathy. Using its own MiXCR run on the multiplex PCR reads, TCRdb lists one record per CDR3 protein. The table includes some 580,000 distinct CDR3 sequences, approximately 15% detected once. Sequenced: blood. The origin of the receptors is a middle-aged woman with Graves' ophthalmopathy. CDR3s include the opening cysteine and the closing phenylalanine or tryptophan. The D gene is left open where the match is weak. Some rows have no size entry. The others give once, few or many, or a class for an expanded clone.

cdr3_nt: TGTGCCTGGAGTCAACAAGACCTATTCGGAGCTTTCTTT
cdr3_aa: CAWSQQDLFGAFF
j_call: TRBJ1-1
v_call: TRBV30
d_call: .
clone_size: many

cdr3_nt: TGTGCCAGCAGGGGGTGGGCCACAAACACTGAAGCTTTCTTT
cdr3_aa: CASRGWATNTEAFF
j_call: TRBJ1-1
v_call: TRBV27
d_call: .
clone_size: few

cdr3_nt: TGTGCCAGCAGCTTGAGATCTAGAGGAGTTGGGGACACCATATATTTT
cdr3_aa: CASSLRSRGVGDTIYF
j_call: TRBJ1-3
v_call: TRBV5-4
d_call: .
clone_size: .

cdr3_nt: TGTGCCACCAGCAGAGATATGGTGCTGGGGGAGGGCACCCACTACAATGAGCAGTTCTTC
cdr3_aa: CATSRDMVLGEGTHYNEQFF
j_call: TRBJ2-1
v_call: TRBV15
d_call: TRBD2
clone_size: few

cdr3_nt: TGTGCCAGCAGGCCTCAGGGGGCGGTCTCCTACGAGCAGTACTTC
cdr3_aa: CASRPQGAVSYEQYF
j_call: TRBJ2-7
v_call: TRBV28
d_call: TRBD1
clone_size: few

cdr3_nt: TGTGCCAGCAGTAACTACGGCAATCAGCCCCAGCATTTT
cdr3_aa: CASSNYGNQPQHF
j_call: TRBJ1-5
v_call: TRBV2
d_call: .
clone_size: many

cdr3_nt: TGTGCCAGCAGCCGTCCCGGGACTAGCGGGGGGCCCGAGAACTACAATGAGCAGTTCTTC
cdr3_aa: CASSRPGTSGGPENYNEQFF
j_call: TRBJ2-1
v_call: TRBV7-6
d_call: TRBD2
clone_size: few

cdr3_nt: TGCAGTGCTAGAGATGTGGACTTAGCGGGAGGCGTCACAGATACGCAGTATTTT
cdr3_aa: CSARDVDLAGGVTDTQYF
j_call: TRBJ2-3
v_call: TRBV20-1
d_call: TRBD2
clone_size: many

cdr3_nt: TGTGCCAGCAGTTTCGACAGATTGGAGACCCAGTACTTC
cdr3_aa: CASSFDRLETQYF
j_call: TRBJ2-5
v_call: TRBV6-1
d_call: .
clone_size: few

cdr3_nt: TGTGCCAGCAGCCCAAGACTAGCGGGAGAAGATGAGCAGTTCTTC
cdr3_aa: CASSPRLAGEDEQFF
j_call: TRBJ2-1
v_call: TRBV7-8
d_call: TRBD2
clone_size: many

cdr3_nt: TGTGCCAGCAGCTTAGTGTGGACGGGGGGGGGAGAGACCCAGTACTTC
cdr3_aa: CASSLVWTGGGETQYF
j_call: TRBJ2-5
v_call: TRBV7-9
d_call: TRBD2
clone_size: few

cdr3_nt: TGTGCCAGCACCCAGACGGGTTTTGAGACCCAGTACTTC
cdr3_aa: CASTQTGFETQYF
j_call: TRBJ2-5
v_call: TRBV12-3/TRBV12-4
d_call: .
clone_size: .

cdr3_nt: TGCGCCAGCGGCGGAGCCAACACCTACAATGAGCAGTTCTTC
cdr3_aa: CASGGANTYNEQFF
j_call: TRBJ2-1
v_call: TRBV4-1
d_call: .
clone_size: .

cdr3_nt: TGCGCCAGCCGGACTGCAACTAATGAAAAACTGTTTTTT
cdr3_aa: CASRTATNEKLFF
j_call: TRBJ1-4
v_call: TRBV10-2
d_call: .
clone_size: .

cdr3_nt: TGTGCCAGCAGCTTAACTAGCGGGGACGATATCAATGAGCAGTTCTTC
cdr3_aa: CASSLTSGDDINEQFF
j_call: TRBJ2-1
v_call: TRBV7-3
d_call: TRBD2
clone_size: many

cdr3_nt: TGCAGTGCTCCGGCGTACGAGCAGTACTTC
cdr3_aa: CSAPAYEQYF
j_call: TRBJ2-7
v_call: TRBV20-1
d_call: .
clone_size: many

cdr3_nt: TGTGCCAGCAGCTACCGACAAGATAACTATGGCTACACCTTC
cdr3_aa: CASSYRQDNYGYTF
j_call: TRBJ1-2
v_call: TRBV5-6
d_call: .
clone_size: many

cdr3_nt: TGTGCCAGCAGCTTAAGTTTCACCCAAACGAGGGATACGCAGTATTTT
cdr3_aa: CASSLSFTQTRDTQYF
j_call: TRBJ2-3
v_call: TRBV7-9
d_call: .
clone_size: .

cdr3_nt: TGTGCCAGCAGTTCCGGGGCAGGGGGCCAAGAGACCCAGTACTTC
cdr3_aa: CASSSGAGGQETQYF
j_call: TRBJ2-5
v_call: TRBV7-8
d_call: TRBD1
clone_size: few

cdr3_nt: TGTGCCAGCAGTTCGGCCCCCCGGGGAGCGGGAGAAGAGACCCAGTACTTC
cdr3_aa: CASSSAPRGAGEETQYF
j_call: TRBJ2-5
v_call: TRBV28
d_call: TRBD2
clone_size: many

cdr3_nt: TGTGCCGGCCAGGGACAGCACTCTGGAAACACCATATATTTT
cdr3_aa: CAGQGQHSGNTIYF
j_call: TRBJ1-3
v_call: TRBV28
d_call: TRBD1
clone_size: .

cdr3_nt: TGTGCCAGCAGTGACGCTGGGACAGCCTACAATGAGCAGTTCTTC
cdr3_aa: CASSDAGTAYNEQFF
j_call: TRBJ2-1
v_call: TRBV25-1
d_call: TRBD1
clone_size: few

cdr3_nt: TGCAGTGCGGGGGACACCTACCAAGACGAGCAGTACTTC
cdr3_aa: CSAGDTYQDEQYF
j_call: TRBJ2-7
v_call: TRBV20-1
d_call: .
clone_size: .

cdr3_nt: TGTGCCAGCAGTTACGATGGGGTGAACACTGAAGCTTTCTTT
cdr3_aa: CASSYDGVNTEAFF
j_call: TRBJ1-1
v_call: TRBV6-5
d_call: .
clone_size: many

cdr3_nt: TGTGCCTGGAGTCCCCCGCGAAATGAGCAGTTCTTC
cdr3_aa: CAWSPPRNEQFF
j_call: TRBJ2-1
v_call: TRBV30
d_call: .
clone_size: .

cdr3_nt: TGTGCCTGGGATCCGGGACAGGGGACCCATGAAGCTTTCTTT
cdr3_aa: CAWDPGQGTHEAFF
j_call: TRBJ1-1
v_call: TRBV30
d_call: TRBD1
clone_size: once

cdr3_nt: TGTGCCAGCAGGGGAGCCCTATACGAGCAGTACTTC
cdr3_aa: CASRGALYEQYF
j_call: TRBJ2-7
v_call: TRBV28
d_call: .
clone_size: .

cdr3_nt: TGTGCCAGCTCACCCGCCGGGACACCTTACGAGCAGTACTTC
cdr3_aa: CASSPAGTPYEQYF
j_call: TRBJ2-7
v_call: TRBV18
d_call: .
clone_size: few

cdr3_nt: TGTGCCAGCAGCCAGGGCCCCTCGGCGCCCCTCCACTTT
cdr3_aa: CASSQGPSAPLHF
j_call: TRBJ1-6
v_call: TRBV5-6
d_call: .
clone_size: .

cdr3_nt: TGCAGTGCTAGTGGAACTACAGGGAAAAATCAGCCCCAGCATTTT
cdr3_aa: CSASGTTGKNQPQHF
j_call: TRBJ1-5
v_call: TRBV20-1
d_call: .
clone_size: many

cdr3_nt: TGTGCCAGCAGGACCCCAGGGGCCGACTATGGCTACACCTTC
cdr3_aa: CASRTPGADYGYTF
j_call: TRBJ1-2
v_call: TRBV28
d_call: .
clone_size: many

cdr3_nt: TGTGCCAGCAGTATAACCACAGGGGCGCGTGAGGAGACCCAGTACTTC
cdr3_aa: CASSITTGAREETQYF
j_call: TRBJ2-5
v_call: TRBV6-1
d_call: TRBD1
clone_size: .

cdr3_nt: TGTGCCAGCAGCTTCGGTATGGAGGATGGCTACACCTTC
cdr3_aa: CASSFGMEDGYTF
j_call: TRBJ1-2
v_call: TRBV7-9
d_call: .
clone_size: .

cdr3_nt: TGTGCCAGCAGTGTTACTAGCGGGGACACCTACGAGCAGTACTTC
cdr3_aa: CASSVTSGDTYEQYF
j_call: TRBJ2-7
v_call: TRBV6-1
d_call: TRBD2
clone_size: many

cdr3_nt: TGCGCCAGCAGCTTGGTAGCTAGCGGGAAAGAGACCCAGTACTTC
cdr3_aa: CASSLVASGKETQYF
j_call: TRBJ2-5
v_call: TRBV5-1
d_call: TRBD2
clone_size: .

cdr3_nt: TGTGCCAGTAGCAGGACAGGGGGCGGAGAGACCCAGTACTTC
cdr3_aa: CASSRTGGGETQYF
j_call: TRBJ2-5
v_call: TRBV6-1
d_call: TRBD1
clone_size: .

cdr3_nt: TGTGCCATCAGACAAACCGACAACACAGATACGCAGTATTTT
cdr3_aa: CAIRQTDNTDTQYF
j_call: TRBJ2-3
v_call: TRBV10-3
d_call: .
clone_size: .

cdr3_nt: TGCGCCAGCAGCTTCCAGGGAGGCACCGGGGAGCTGTTTTTT
cdr3_aa: CASSFQGGTGELFF
j_call: TRBJ2-2
v_call: TRBV5-1
d_call: .
clone_size: many

cdr3_nt: TGTGCCAGCAGTTACTCGGGGACAGGGTTCTCTCCACCCCTCCACTTT
cdr3_aa: CASSYSGTGFSPPLHF
j_call: TRBJ1-6
v_call: TRBV6-5
d_call: TRBD1
clone_size: .

cdr3_nt: TGTGCCAGTAGTATGACCCAGTCCTGGTCTAACAATGAGCAGTTCTTC
cdr3_aa: CASSMTQSWSNNEQFF
j_call: TRBJ2-1
v_call: TRBV19
d_call: .
clone_size: .

cdr3_nt: TGTGCCAGCAGCAGTGACAGTTACACCGGGGAGCTGTTTTTT
cdr3_aa: CASSSDSYTGELFF
j_call: TRBJ2-2
v_call: TRBV7-9
d_call: .
clone_size: many

cdr3_nt: TGTGCCAGCAGTTTCCCGGGGGATGAGCAGTTCTTC
cdr3_aa: CASSFPGDEQFF
j_call: TRBJ2-1
v_call: TRBV27
d_call: .
clone_size: many

cdr3_nt: TGTGCCAGCAGTACCCTGGACTACCAAAGGGTCTACGAGCAGTACTTC
cdr3_aa: CASSTLDYQRVYEQYF
j_call: TRBJ2-7
v_call: TRBV28
d_call: .
clone_size: many

cdr3_nt: TGTGCCAGCAGGCTTGGACTAGCGGAACTGAGTCCCTACAATGAGCAGTTCTTC
cdr3_aa: CASRLGLAELSPYNEQFF
j_call: TRBJ2-1
v_call: TRBV7-8
d_call: TRBD2
clone_size: .

cdr3_nt: TGCGCCAGCGTCGGGGCAGGGGCTAGTGAGCAGTTCTTC
cdr3_aa: CASVGAGASEQFF
j_call: TRBJ2-1
v_call: TRBV5-1
d_call: .
clone_size: many

cdr3_nt: TGTGCCACCAGTGATCGCGAGAGGGGAACCTATGGCTACACCTTC
cdr3_aa: CATSDRERGTYGYTF
j_call: TRBJ1-2
v_call: TRBV24-1
d_call: .
clone_size: few

cdr3_nt: TGCAGTGCTCAAACCGGGACAGGGGGACGCTATGGCTACACCTTC
cdr3_aa: CSAQTGTGGRYGYTF
j_call: TRBJ1-2
v_call: TRBV20-1
d_call: TRBD1
clone_size: many

cdr3_nt: TGCGCCAGCAGCTCGTTCGATTCTGGGGCCAACGTCCTGACTTTC
cdr3_aa: CASSSFDSGANVLTF
j_call: TRBJ2-6
v_call: TRBV5-1
d_call: .
clone_size: .

cdr3_nt: TGTGCCACCATCCAGGGGGGGAACTATGGCTACACCTTC
cdr3_aa: CATIQGGNYGYTF
j_call: TRBJ1-2
v_call: TRBV2
d_call: TRBD1
clone_size: .

cdr3_nt: TGTGCCAGCAGAACGGGACAGTGGAACACTGAAGCTTTCTTT
cdr3_aa: CASRTGQWNTEAFF
j_call: TRBJ1-1
v_call: TRBV12-3/TRBV12-4
d_call: TRBD1
clone_size: .

cdr3_nt: TGTGCCAGCAGCGAGGGCCAGGGGGCGGGCTACGAGCAGTACTTC
cdr3_aa: CASSEGQGAGYEQYF
j_call: TRBJ2-7
v_call: TRBV11-2
d_call: TRBD1
clone_size: .

cdr3_nt: TGTGCCTGGAGTAGATTAACCGGCACTGAAGCTTTCTTT
cdr3_aa: CAWSRLTGTEAFF
j_call: TRBJ1-1
v_call: TRBV30
d_call: .
clone_size: few

cdr3_nt: TGTGCCAGCAGCTTAGATTTACCCGCCGCCGACGAGCAGTACTTC
cdr3_aa: CASSLDLPAADEQYF
j_call: TRBJ2-7
v_call: TRBV7-2
d_call: .
clone_size: many

cdr3_nt: TGCAGTGCTAGGTGCTACGAGCAGTACTTC
cdr3_aa: CSARCYEQYF
j_call: TRBJ2-7
v_call: TRBV20-1
d_call: .
clone_size: many